One and the same sample provided the 15 T cell receptor beta chains below, sequenced in a study of blood T cells in healthy people across ages. A second 7 to 11 cycle PCR used barcoded and J-beta primers. TCRdb called the 5' RACE reads again in MiXCR, with one record for every CDR3 protein. The sample has roughly 1.5 million distinct CDR3 sequences; 40% to 45% are singletons. Material: blood. These receptors originate from a woman aged 18-35 years in good health.

The chain joins TRBV10-3 to TRBJ2-7; D is uncertain. The CDR3 sequence is 14 residues long. V was trimmed by 3 bases and J by 6 bases, leaving 15 bases between them. Germline V lookup: CDR1 ENHRY, CDR2 SYGVKD. The CDR3 region has the DNA TGTGCCATCAGTGAATCCATAGCCTCTTTCGAGCAGTACTTC. It translates to CAISESIASFEQYF.

This clonotype came up a few times. This chain's CDR3 is CASSLWVRGTYNEQFF. Written as DNA, the CDR3 is TGTGCCAGCAGTTTATGGGTGAGGGGTACCTACAATGAGCAGTTCTTC. The rearrangement links TRBV28 to TRBJ2-1; perhaps D is TRBD1 or TRBD2 (5 bases each). This CDR3 has 16 amino acids. Trimming stripped 0 bases from V and 2 bases from J, with 11 bases between. CDR1 is MDHEN and CDR2 is SYDVKM in the germline V gene.

As for this clonotype: One end of the junction does not line up with germline, which may come from a read error. The chain couples TRBV5-1 to TRBJ2-1; D unclear. Germline V gene lookup returns CDR1 SGHRS and CDR2 YFSETQ. This CDR3 is 16 amino acids long. DNA for the CDR3: TGCTCCAGCAGCCCAACGGACCCATTCACCTACAATGAGCAGTTCTTC. As protein: CSSSPTDPFTYNEQFF.

This clonotype was counted a few times. The chain employs TRBV15 and TRBJ2-1, with D unresolved. Trimming pared 1 base from V and 2 bases from J, leaving 9 bases between. Per germline, CDR1 LNHNV and CDR2 YYDKDF (reference sequence). The CDR3 is made up of 15 amino acids. The DNA of the CDR3 is TGTGCCACCAGCAGAGGGTTAACGACCTACAATGAGCAGTTCTTC. It translates to CATSRGLTTYNEQFF.

This clonotype turned up a few times. The J gene is TRBJ2-3, the V gene TRBV20-1, with D possibly TRBD2 on 7 matching bases. There are 13 residues in the CDR3. Per germline, CDR1 DFQATT and CDR2 SNEGSKA (reference sequence). V shed 6 bases and J shed 0 bases, with 10 bases lying between them. The CDR3 region is CSAGGRSTDTQYF. Written as DNA, the CDR3 is TGCAGTGCCGGGGGGCGGAGCACAGATACGCAGTATTTT.

This chain links TRBV7-9 with TRBJ2-7; possibly TRBD1 for D (6 bases). Germline CDR1 SEHNR, CDR2 FQNEAQ (reference sequence). V shed 4 bases and J shed 5 bases, with 15 bases lying between them. The CDR3 loop spans 14 amino acids. CDR3 DNA: TGTGCCAGCAGCTCTGGGACACAGGCGCACGAGCAGTACTTC. The encoded protein is CASSSGTQAHEQYF.

The sample holds a few counts of this clonotype. The chain links TRBV6-5 to TRBJ1-2; D might be TRBD1 (6 bases). The V end lost 6 bases, the J end lost 7 bases, and 15 bases lay between the germline ends. This CDR3 comprises 13 residues. Germline V gives CDR1 MNHEY, CDR2 SVGAGI. The CDR3 DNA reads as TGTGCCAGCAGCCCACAGGGTTACTCTGGCTACACCTTC. This encodes CASSPQGYSGYTF.

This clonotype was recorded at least ten times. This chain links TRBV12-3 or TRBV12-4 with TRBJ2-7; 9 bases agree with TRBD1. With 5 bases clipped from V and 5 bases from J, the junction kept 7 bases outside the gene matches. The CDR3 has 14 amino acids. CDR3 in amino acids: CASSHRDRVNEQYF. CDR3 nucleotide sequence: TGTGCCAGCAGTCACCGGGACAGGGTTAACGAGCAGTACTTC.

The gene calls are TRBV20-1 and TRBJ1-1; TRBD1 aligns across 8 bases. V lost 3 bases to trimming and J lost 4 bases; unmatched junction nucleotides: 10. The CDR3 is 15 amino acids. Per the germline V gene, CDR1 is DFQATT and CDR2 is SNEGSKA (reference sequence). The CDR3 DNA reads as TGCAGTGCTAGCAGGGGGCGGCCAGCTCGCACTGAAGCTTTCTTT. Translated, it gives CSASRGRPARTEAFF.

This chain connects TRBV7-2 to TRBJ1-6; TRBD1 matches 11 bases. CDR3 size: 16 residues. Germline V gene lookup returns CDR1 SGHTA and CDR2 FQGNSA. V was clipped by 3 bases and J by 11 bases; unmatched bases: 9. CDR3 in DNA: TGTGCCAGCAGCTTCTTGGACAGGGGGCCGGGAACACCCCTCCACTTT. Its translation is CASSFLDRGPGTPLHF.

The V call is TRBV5-4, the J call TRBJ2-3, with D unclear. V was pared by 4 bases and J by 4 bases, with 7 bases between. The CDR3 has 12 residues. Germline loops: CDR1 SGHNT, CDR2 YYREEE (reference sequence). The CDR3 coding sequence is TGTGCCAGCAGCGGGTTCGCAGATACGCAGTATTTT. Encoded protein: CASSGFADTQYF.

The chain recombines TRBV20-1 with TRBJ2-7, with D perhaps matching TRBD2 (5 bases). V was pared by 4 bases and J by 2 bases, with 12 bases between. CDR1 is DFQATT, CDR2 SNEGSKA, per germline (reference sequence). CDR3 length: 13 amino acids. CDR3 protein: CSATVSATYEQYF. CDR3 coding DNA: TGCAGTGCTACCGTTAGCGCAACCTACGAGCAGTACTTC.

The chain carries TRBV6-2 or TRBV6-3 and TRBJ1-4; the D is unclear. Trimming shortened V by 2 bases and J by 3 bases, and 10 bases separated the two germline ends. Germline V gene sequence: CDR1 MNHEY, CDR2 SVGEGT. The CDR3 runs to 15 residues. This chain's CDR3 is CASSYQPGANEKLFF. The CDR3 DNA reads TGTGCCAGCAGTTACCAGCCTGGAGCTAATGAAAAACTGTTTTTT.

The chain is built from TRBV20-1 and TRBJ2-1, with D unclear. In germline, CDR1 is DFQATT, CDR2 SNEGSKA (reference sequence). V lost 3 bases, J lost 10 bases, and 7 bases lay in between. CDR3 length equals 10 residues. The CDR3 is CSARVHEQFF. In nucleotides, the CDR3 is TGCAGTGCTAGGGTCCACGAGCAGTTCTTC.

This sequence joins TRBV12-3 or TRBV12-4 and TRBJ2-7; 7 nucleotides agree with TRBD1. CDR3 size: 14 residues. V trimming: 6 bases; J trimming: 7 bases; junction bases outside the gene matches: 12. The CDR3 DNA reads as TGTGCCAGCAGCAAGGGGGCCACCTACAATGAGCAGTACTTC. Translating it yields CASSKGATYNEQYF.